The present T cell receptor beta chain was sequenced within a study of blood T cells in healthy people across ages. Germline V CDR1 and CDR2: SEHNR, FQNEAQ (reference sequence). This CDR3 comprises 15 residues. Trimming cost V 0 bases and J 6 bases, with 14 bases left between them. Alongside a J-beta primer mix, a sample-barcoded 5' primer served in a second PCR lasting 7 to 11 cycles. One entry per CDR3 protein results from TCRdb running MiXCR on the 5' RACE reads. The profile shows 1.5 million to 2 million distinct CDR3 sequences, approximately 50% of them singletons. The TCR originated in a woman aged 40 to 50 in good health. The chain recombines TRBV7-9 with TRBJ1-2; D uncertain. The sample consisted of blood. In nucleotides, the CDR3 is TGTGCCAGCAGCTTAGCGCTAACAGCCGCGGATGGCTACACCTTC. Residues: CASSLALTAADGYTF.